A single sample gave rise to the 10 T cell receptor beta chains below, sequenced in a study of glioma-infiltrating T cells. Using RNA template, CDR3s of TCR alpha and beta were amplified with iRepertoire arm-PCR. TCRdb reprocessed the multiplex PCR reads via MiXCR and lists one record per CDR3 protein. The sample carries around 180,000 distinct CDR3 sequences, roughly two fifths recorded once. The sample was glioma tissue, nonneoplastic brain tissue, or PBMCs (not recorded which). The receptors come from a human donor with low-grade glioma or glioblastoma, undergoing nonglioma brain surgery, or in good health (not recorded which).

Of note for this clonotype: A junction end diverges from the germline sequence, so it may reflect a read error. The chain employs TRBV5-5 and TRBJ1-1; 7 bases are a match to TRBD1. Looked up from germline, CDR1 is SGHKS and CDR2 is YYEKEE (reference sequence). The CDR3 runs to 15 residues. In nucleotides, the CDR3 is TGTGCCAGCAGCCGGATGGGACAGTTGAAAACTGAAGCTTTCTTT. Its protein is CASSRMGQLKTEAFF.

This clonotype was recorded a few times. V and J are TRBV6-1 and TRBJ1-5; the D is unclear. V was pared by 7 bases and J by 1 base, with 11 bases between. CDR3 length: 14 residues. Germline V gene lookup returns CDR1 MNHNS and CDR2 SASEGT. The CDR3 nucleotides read TGTGCCAGCACCCCCGCGGGGAGCAATCAGCCCCAGCATTTT. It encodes CASTPAGSNQPQHF.

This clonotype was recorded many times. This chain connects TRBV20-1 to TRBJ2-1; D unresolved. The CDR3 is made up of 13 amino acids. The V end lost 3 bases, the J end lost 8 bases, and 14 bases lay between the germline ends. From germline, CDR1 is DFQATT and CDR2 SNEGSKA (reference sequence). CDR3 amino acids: CSARVARLDEQFF. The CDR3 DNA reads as TGCAGTGCTAGGGTTGCCCGATTGGATGAGCAGTTCTTC.

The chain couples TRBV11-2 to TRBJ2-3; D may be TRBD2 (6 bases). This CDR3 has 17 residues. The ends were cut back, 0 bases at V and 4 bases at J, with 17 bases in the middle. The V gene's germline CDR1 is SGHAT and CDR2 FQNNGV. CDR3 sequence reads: CASSLDSERVMADTQYF. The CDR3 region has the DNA TGTGCCAGCAGCTTAGATTCGGAGCGGGTAATGGCAGATACGCAGTATTTT.

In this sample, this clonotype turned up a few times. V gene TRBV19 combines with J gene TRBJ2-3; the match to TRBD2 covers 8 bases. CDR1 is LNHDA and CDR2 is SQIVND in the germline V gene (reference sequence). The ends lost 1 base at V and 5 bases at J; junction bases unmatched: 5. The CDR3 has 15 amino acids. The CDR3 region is CASSIGSGKQDTQYF. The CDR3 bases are TGTGCCAGTAGTATAGGTAGCGGGAAACAAGATACGCAGTATTTT. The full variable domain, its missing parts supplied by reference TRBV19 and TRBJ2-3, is DGGITQSPKYLFRKEGQNVTLSCEQNLNHDAMYWYRQDPGQGLRLIYYSQIVNDFQKGDIAEGYSVSREKKESFPLTVTSAQKNPTAFYLCASSIGSGKQDTQYFGPGTRLTVL.

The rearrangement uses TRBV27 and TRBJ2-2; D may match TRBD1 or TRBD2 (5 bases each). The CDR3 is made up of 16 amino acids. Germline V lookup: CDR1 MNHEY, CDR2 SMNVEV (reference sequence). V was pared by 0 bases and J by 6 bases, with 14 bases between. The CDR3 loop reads CASSLSAGSIAGELFF. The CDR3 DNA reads TGTGCCAGCAGTTTATCTGCAGGGAGCATCGCCGGGGAGCTGTTTTTT.

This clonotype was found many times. The CDR3 region is CSARRDWGNEQFF. CDR3 in DNA: TGCAGTGCTAGAAGAGATTGGGGCAATGAGCAGTTCTTC. The V gene is TRBV20-1, the J gene TRBJ2-1; no clear D. CDR3 length: 13 residues. V gave up 2 bases and J gave up 6 bases, with 11 bases separating them. Germline V CDR1 and CDR2: DFQATT, SNEGSKA (reference sequence).

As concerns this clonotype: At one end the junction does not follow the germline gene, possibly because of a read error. DNA for the CDR3: TGTGCCAGCACCACTTCGGGAGGGACCAATGGGCAGTTCTTC. This sequence encodes CASTTSGGTNGQFF. This chain uses TRBV12-3 or TRBV12-4 with TRBJ2-1; 8 bases align to TRBD2. This CDR3 is built from 14 residues.

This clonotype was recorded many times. The CDR3 is CASSPHRDSSTDTQYF. In DNA, the CDR3 is TGTGCCAGCAGTCCCCACAGGGACTCTAGCACAGATACGCAGTATTTT. This sequence joins TRBV6-1 and TRBJ2-3; the D call may be TRBD1 or TRBD2 (6 bases each). V was cut by 5 bases and J by 0 bases, with 15 bases left in between. The CDR3 is 16 amino acids. In germline, CDR1 is MNHNS, CDR2 SASEGT.

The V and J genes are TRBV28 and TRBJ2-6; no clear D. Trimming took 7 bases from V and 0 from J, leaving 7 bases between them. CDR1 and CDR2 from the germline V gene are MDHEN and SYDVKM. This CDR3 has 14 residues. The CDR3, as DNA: TGTGCCAGCACCCAGAGCTCTGGGGCCAACGTCCTGACTTTC. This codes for CASTQSSGANVLTF.